This T cell receptor (beta chain) stems from a study of blood T cells in healthy people across ages. Primers used in a second PCR of about 7 to 12 cycles were a sample-barcoded 5' primer and a J-beta primer mix. TCRdb re-called the 5' RACE reads with MiXCR, one entry per CDR3 protein. The sample lists hundreds of thousands of distinct CDR3 sequences; about 48% were seen once. The CDR3 contains 17 residues. V was pared by 4 bases and J by 0 bases, with 4 bases of the junction left unmatched. Germline lookup yields CDR1 SGDLS and CDR2 YYNGEE. The chain joins TRBV9 to TRBJ2-2, with 12 bases identical to TRBD2. This sequence originates from a man aged 25-45 years in good health. The sequenced sample consisted of blood. The CDR3 nucleotides read TGTGCCAGCAGCTTACTAGCGGGGGGTGCGAACACCGGGGAGCTGTTTTTT. Translation: CASSLLAGGANTGELFF.